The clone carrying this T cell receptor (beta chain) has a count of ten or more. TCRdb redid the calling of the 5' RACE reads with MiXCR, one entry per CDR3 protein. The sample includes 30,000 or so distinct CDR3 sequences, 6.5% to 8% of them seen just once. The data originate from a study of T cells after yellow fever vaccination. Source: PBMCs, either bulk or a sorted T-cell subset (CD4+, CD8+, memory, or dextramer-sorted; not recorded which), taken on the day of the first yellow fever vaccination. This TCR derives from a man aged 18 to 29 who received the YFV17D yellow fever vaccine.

CDR3: CASSVGQGAGSTDTQYF. CDR3 nucleotide sequence: TGTGCCAGCTCAGTCGGTCAGGGGGCTGGAAGCACAGATACGCAGTATTTT. The rearrangement uses TRBV18 and TRBJ2-3, with TRBD1 identical over 8 bases. J was trimmed by 0 bases and V by 5 bases; bases with no gene match: 10. The CDR3 covers 17 residues. Germline CDR1 reads KGHSH; CDR2 reads LQKENI. The full variable domain, with the rest looked up from reference TRBV18 and TRBJ2-3, is NAGVMQNPRHLVRRRGQEARLRCSPMKGHSHVYWYRQLPEEGLKFMVYLQKENIIDESGMPKERFSAEFPKEGPSILRIQQVVRGDSAAYFCASSVGQGAGSTDTQYFGPGTRLTVL.